This T cell receptor (beta chain) was profiled in a study of blood T cell repertoires in COVID-19. About the study: T cells, B-cell-depleted T cells, or PBMCs supplied cDNA or gDNA.

Participants were placed into cohorts based on the clinical history they reported. Sequencing used immunoSEQ multiplex PCR; TCRdb keeps in-frame clones, though not all of them. The repertoire holds a few hundred thousand clones, with roughly 84% as singletons. Trimming took 6 bases from V and 1 from J, leaving 13 bases between them. This CDR3 contains 15 residues. Germline V gives CDR1 MNHEY, CDR2 SVGAGI. Sequenced sample: PBMCs or T cells enriched from blood (not recorded which). The chain links TRBV6-5 to TRBJ1-5; D ambiguous. This receptor was taken from a man aged 45-65 years who had recovered from COVID-19. CDR3 region: CASSTAGMSNQPQHF. The CDR3, as DNA: TGTGCCAGCAGCACGGCAGGTATGAGCAATCAGCCCCAGCATTTT.